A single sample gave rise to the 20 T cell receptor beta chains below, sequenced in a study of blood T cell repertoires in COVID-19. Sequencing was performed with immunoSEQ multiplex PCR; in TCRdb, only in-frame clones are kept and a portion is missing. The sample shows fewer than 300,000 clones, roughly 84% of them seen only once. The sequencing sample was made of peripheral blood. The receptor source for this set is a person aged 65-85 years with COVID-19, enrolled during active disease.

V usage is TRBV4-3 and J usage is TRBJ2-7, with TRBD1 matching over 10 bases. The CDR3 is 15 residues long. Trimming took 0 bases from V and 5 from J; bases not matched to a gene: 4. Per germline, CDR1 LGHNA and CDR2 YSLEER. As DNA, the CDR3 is TGCGCCAGCAGCCAAGACAAAGGGACAGGGGACGAGCAGTACTTC. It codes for CASSQDKGTGDEQYF.

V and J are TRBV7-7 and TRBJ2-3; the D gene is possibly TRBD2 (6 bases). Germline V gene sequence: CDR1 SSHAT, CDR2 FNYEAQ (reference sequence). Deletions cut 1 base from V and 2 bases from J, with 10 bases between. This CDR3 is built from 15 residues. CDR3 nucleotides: TGTGCCAGCAGCTTAGGGTGGGGGGACACAGATACGCAGTATTTT. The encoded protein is CASSLGWGDTDTQYF.

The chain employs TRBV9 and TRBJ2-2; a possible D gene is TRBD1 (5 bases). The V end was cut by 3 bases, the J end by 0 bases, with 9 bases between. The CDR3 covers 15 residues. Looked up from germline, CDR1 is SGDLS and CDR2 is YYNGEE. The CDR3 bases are TGTGCCAGCAGCGGGACACTCGCGAACACCGGGGAGCTGTTTTTT. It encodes CASSGTLANTGELFF.

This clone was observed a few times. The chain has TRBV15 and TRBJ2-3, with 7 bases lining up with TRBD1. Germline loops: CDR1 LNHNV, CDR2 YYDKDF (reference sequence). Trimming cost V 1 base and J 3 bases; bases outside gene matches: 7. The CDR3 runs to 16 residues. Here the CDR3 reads CATSRGPGGWTDTQYF. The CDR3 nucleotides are TGTGCCACCAGCAGAGGACCAGGGGGTTGGACAGATACGCAGTATTTT.

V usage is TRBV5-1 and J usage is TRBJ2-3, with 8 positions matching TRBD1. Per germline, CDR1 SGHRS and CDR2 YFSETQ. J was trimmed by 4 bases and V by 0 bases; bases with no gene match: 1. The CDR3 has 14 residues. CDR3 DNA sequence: TGCGCCAGCAGCTTGGCGACAGGGGCAGATACGCAGTATTTT. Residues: CASSLATGADTQYF.

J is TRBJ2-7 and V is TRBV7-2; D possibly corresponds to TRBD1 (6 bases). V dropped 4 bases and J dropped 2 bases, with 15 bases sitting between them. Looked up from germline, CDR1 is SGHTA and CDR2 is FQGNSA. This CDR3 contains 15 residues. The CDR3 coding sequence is TGTGCCAGCAGCTGGGAAGGGACAATTCCCTACGAGCAGTACTTC. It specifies CASSWEGTIPYEQYF.

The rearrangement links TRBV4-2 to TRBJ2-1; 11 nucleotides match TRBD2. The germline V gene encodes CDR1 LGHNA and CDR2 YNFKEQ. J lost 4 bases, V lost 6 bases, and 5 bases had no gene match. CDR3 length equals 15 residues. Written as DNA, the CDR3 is TGTGCCAGCAGAGTGGGACTAGCGGCTTACAATGAGCAGTTCTTC. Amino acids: CASRVGLAAYNEQFF.

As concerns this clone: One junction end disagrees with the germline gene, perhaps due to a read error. The CDR3 sequence is CATKGQGYSPLHF. In DNA form, the CDR3 reads TGTGCCACGAAGGGACAGGGATATTCGCCCCTCCACTTT. The V and J genes are TRBV19 and TRBJ1-6; TRBD1 aligns across 9 bases. The CDR3 has 13 residues. Germline-derived CDR1 and CDR2 are LNHDA and SQIVND (reference sequence).

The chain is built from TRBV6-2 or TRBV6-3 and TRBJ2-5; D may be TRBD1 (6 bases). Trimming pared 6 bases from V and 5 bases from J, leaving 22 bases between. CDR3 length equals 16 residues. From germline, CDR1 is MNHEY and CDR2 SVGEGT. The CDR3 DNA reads TGTGCCAGCAGGTACACTATGACAGGAATTTTTGAGACCCAGTACTTC. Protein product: CASRYTMTGIFETQYF.

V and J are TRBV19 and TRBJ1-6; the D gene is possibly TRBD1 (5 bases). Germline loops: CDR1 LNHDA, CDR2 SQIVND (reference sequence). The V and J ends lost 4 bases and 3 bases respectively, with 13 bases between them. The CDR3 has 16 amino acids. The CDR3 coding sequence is TGTGCCAGTAGTACTGGCGGCAGGGTCTATAATTCACCCCTCCACTTT. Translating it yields CASSTGGRVYNSPLHF.

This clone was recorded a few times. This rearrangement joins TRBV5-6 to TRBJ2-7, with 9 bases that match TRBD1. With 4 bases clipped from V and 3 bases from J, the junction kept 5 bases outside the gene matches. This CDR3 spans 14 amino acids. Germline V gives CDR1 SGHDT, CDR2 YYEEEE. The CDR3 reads CASSPGQGLYEQYF. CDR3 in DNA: TGTGCCAGCAGCCCGGGACAGGGCCTCTACGAGCAGTACTTC.

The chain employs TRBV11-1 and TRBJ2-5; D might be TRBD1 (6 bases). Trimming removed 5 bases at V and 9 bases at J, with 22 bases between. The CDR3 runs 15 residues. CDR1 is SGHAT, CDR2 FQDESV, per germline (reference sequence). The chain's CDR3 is CASSQGQGKGLAQYF. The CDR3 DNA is TGTGCCAGCAGCCAAGGCCAGGGGAAGGGTTTGGCCCAGTACTTC.

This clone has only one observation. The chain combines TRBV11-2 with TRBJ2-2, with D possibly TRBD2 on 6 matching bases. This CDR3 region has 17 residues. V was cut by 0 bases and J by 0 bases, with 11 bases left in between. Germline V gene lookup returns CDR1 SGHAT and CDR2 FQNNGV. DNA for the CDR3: TGTGCCAGCAGCTTAGATGCTGCGGGGACGAACACCGGGGAGCTGTTTTTT. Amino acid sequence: CASSLDAAGTNTGELFF.

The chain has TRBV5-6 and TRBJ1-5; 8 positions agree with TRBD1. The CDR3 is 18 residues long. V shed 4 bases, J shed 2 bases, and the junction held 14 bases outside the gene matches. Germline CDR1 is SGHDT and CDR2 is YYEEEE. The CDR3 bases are TGTGCCAGCAGCACTTGGACAGGGAGGTCTTTCGGCAATCAGCCCCAGCATTTT. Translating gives CASSTWTGRSFGNQPQHF.

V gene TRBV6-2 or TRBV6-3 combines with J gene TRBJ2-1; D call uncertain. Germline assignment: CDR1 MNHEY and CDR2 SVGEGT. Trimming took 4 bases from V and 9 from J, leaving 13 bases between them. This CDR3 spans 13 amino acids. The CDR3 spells CASSFLPSVEQFF. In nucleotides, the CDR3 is TGTGCCAGCAGTTTCCTCCCGTCGGTTGAGCAGTTCTTC.

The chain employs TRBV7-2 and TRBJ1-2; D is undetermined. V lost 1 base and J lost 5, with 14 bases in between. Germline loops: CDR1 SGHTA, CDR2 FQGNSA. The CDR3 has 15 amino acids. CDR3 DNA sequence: TGTGCCAGCAGCTTAGATCCAGGTCAGGCGTATGGCTACACCTTC. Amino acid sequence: CASSLDPGQAYGYTF.

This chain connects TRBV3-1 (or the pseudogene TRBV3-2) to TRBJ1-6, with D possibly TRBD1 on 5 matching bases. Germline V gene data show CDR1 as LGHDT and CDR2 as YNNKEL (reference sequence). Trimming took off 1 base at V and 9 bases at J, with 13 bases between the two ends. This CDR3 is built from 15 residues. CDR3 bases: TGTGCCAGCAGCCAAGTGGGCCAGGGTCGTTCACCCCTCCACTTT. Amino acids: CASSQVGQGRSPLHF.

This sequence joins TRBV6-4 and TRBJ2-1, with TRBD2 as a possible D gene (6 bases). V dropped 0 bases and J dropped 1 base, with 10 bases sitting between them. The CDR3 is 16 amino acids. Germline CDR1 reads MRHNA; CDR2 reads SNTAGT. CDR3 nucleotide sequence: TGTGCCAGCAGTGACTCGAGTGGGGGGTCCTACAATGAGCAGTTCTTC. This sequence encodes CASSDSSGGSYNEQFF.

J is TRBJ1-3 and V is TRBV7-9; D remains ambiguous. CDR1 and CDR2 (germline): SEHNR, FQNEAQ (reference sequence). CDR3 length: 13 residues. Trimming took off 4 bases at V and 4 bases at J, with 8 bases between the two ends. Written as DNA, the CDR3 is TGTGCCAGCAGCTCCCCGGGGGGAAACACCATATATTTT. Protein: CASSSPGGNTIYF.

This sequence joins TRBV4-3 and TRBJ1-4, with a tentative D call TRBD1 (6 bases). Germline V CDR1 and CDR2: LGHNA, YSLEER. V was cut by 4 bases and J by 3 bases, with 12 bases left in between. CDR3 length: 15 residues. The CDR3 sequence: CASSLIRGPNEKLFF. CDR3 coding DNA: TGCGCCAGCAGCCTAATCAGGGGACCTAATGAAAAACTGTTTTTT.